The next 14 T cell receptor beta chains were all read from a single sample in a study of a mutant IDH1 vaccine in newly diagnosed glioma. The time point here: baseline, week 1 (first vaccination visit). Treatment of the sample: pre-vaccination baseline after standard-of-care therapy. Sequencing used immunoSEQ multiplex PCR; TCRdb keeps in-frame clones, though not all of them. The sample shows about 98,000 clones, roughly 90% of them seen only once. The input for sequencing was PBMCs, taken from a glioma patient treated with radiotherapy, temozolomide or both. The receptors were sampled from a woman aged 50 to 65 with glioma.

The chain couples TRBV6-1 to TRBJ1-1; perhaps TRBD1 as D (5 bases). Germline lookup yields CDR1 MNHNS and CDR2 SASEGT. Trimming took off 5 bases at V and 1 base at J, with 8 bases between the two ends. The CDR3 length is 13 residues. CDR3 region: CASSWDWNTEAFF. The CDR3 region has the DNA TGTGCCAGCAGTTGGGACTGGAACACTGAAGCTTTCTTT.

V is TRBV9 and J is TRBJ2-1, with D possibly matching TRBD2 (6 bases). Trimming cost V 4 bases and J 2 bases, with 16 bases left between them. CDR1 and CDR2 from the germline V gene are SGDLS and YYNGEE. There are 16 residues in the CDR3. The chain's CDR3 is CASSSQGLPAYNEQFF. CDR3 DNA sequence: TGTGCCAGCAGCTCCCAGGGACTGCCAGCCTACAATGAGCAGTTCTTC.

This chain uses TRBV2 with TRBJ1-5; the D gene is possibly TRBD1 (5 bases). The CDR3 has 14 amino acids. Germline V gene data show CDR1 as SNHLY and CDR2 as FYNNEI. Trimming removed 1 base at V and 5 bases at J, with 9 bases between. The CDR3 spells CASSEEAGYQPQHF. CDR3 bases: TGTGCCAGCAGTGAAGAGGCAGGGTATCAGCCCCAGCATTTT.

The rearrangement uses TRBV6-5 and TRBJ1-5, with D perhaps matching TRBD1 (5 bases). V lost 6 bases to trimming and J lost 0 bases, with 12 bases between them. The CDR3 is 15 residues long. Germline lookup yields CDR1 MNHEY and CDR2 SVGAGI. Here the CDR3 reads CASSRDRYSNQPQHF. The CDR3 DNA reads TGTGCCAGCAGCCGGGACCGTTATAGCAATCAGCCCCAGCATTTT.

V is TRBV13 and J is TRBJ2-7; 8 bases map to TRBD2. Germline lookup yields CDR1 PRHDT and CDR2 FYEKMQ (reference sequence). The J segment lost 6 bases and the V segment lost 4 bases, leaving 11 bases of the junction unmatched. The CDR3 is 15 residues long. The CDR3 DNA reads TGTGCCAGCAGCTCTCTAGCGGGTTTCGTCGGCGAGCAGTACTTC. Translating gives CASSSLAGFVGEQYF.

The rearrangement uses TRBV27 and TRBJ1-5; the D is unclear. CDR3 length: 13 amino acids. CDR1 and CDR2 (germline): MNHEY, SMNVEV (reference sequence). V lost 2 bases and J lost 1, with 3 bases in between. The CDR3 protein is CASSLTSNQPQHF. The DNA for the CDR3 is TGTGCCAGCAGTTTAACGAGCAATCAGCCCCAGCATTTT.

The V and J genes are TRBV7-9 and TRBJ2-7; TRBD2 agrees at 12 bases. Trimming cost V 5 bases and J 3 bases; bases outside gene matches: 11. Germline V CDR1 and CDR2: SEHNR, FQNEAQ (reference sequence). The CDR3 consists of 17 residues. The CDR3 region is CASSPRTSGEGNYEQYF. For the CDR3, the DNA is TGTGCCAGCAGCCCTCGGACTAGCGGGGAGGGGAACTACGAGCAGTACTTC.

The CDR3 is CASSVGTSGSRETQYF. The CDR3 nucleotides read TGTGCCAGCAGCGTCGGGACTAGCGGGAGTCGGGAGACCCAGTACTTC. The chain is built from TRBV9 and TRBJ2-5; 14 positions agree with TRBD2. This CDR3 contains 16 residues. Germline loops: CDR1 SGDLS, CDR2 YYNGEE. With 2 bases clipped from V and 5 bases from J, the junction kept 5 bases outside the gene matches.

The chain is built from TRBV11-2 and TRBJ2-7, with D tentatively TRBD2 (6 bases). CDR3 length equals 15 residues. V dropped 3 bases and J dropped 3 bases, with 15 bases sitting between them. From germline, CDR1 is SGHAT and CDR2 FQNNGV. In DNA form, the CDR3 reads TGTGCCAGCAGCTTGGTCCGCGGGAAGGTCTACGAGCAGTACTTC. Translation gives CASSLVRGKVYEQYF.

This sequence joins TRBV30 and TRBJ1-2; D gene uncertain. V lost 2 bases and J 7 bases, leaving 8 bases between the germline ends. CDR1 and CDR2 from the germline V gene are GTSNPN and SVGIG (reference sequence). The CDR3 covers 11 residues. In nucleotides, the CDR3 is TGTGCCTGGAGTCCAGTTACTGGCTACACCTTC. Amino acid sequence: CAWSPVTGYTF.

The V call is TRBV19, the J call TRBJ1-1; D might be TRBD1 (6 bases). V was clipped by 6 bases and J by 1 base, with 15 bases between them. Germline lookup yields CDR1 LNHDA and CDR2 SQIVND (reference sequence). The CDR3 totals 15 residues. CDR3 nucleotides: TGTGCCAGTAGGAAGAGACAGGAGCCGAACACTGAAGCTTTCTTT. Amino acid sequence: CASRKRQEPNTEAFF.

This chain joins TRBV30 and TRBJ1-1, with D perhaps matching TRBD1 (6 bases). This CDR3 contains 14 residues. Germline loops: CDR1 GTSNPN, CDR2 SVGIG (reference sequence). Trimming shortened V by 0 bases and J by 6 bases, and 14 bases separated the two germline ends. CDR3 loop: CAWSVGTRVPEAFF. In DNA form, the CDR3 reads TGTGCCTGGAGTGTAGGGACAAGGGTCCCTGAAGCTTTCTTT.

This clone has just one count. This sequence joins TRBV15 and TRBJ2-3, with D perhaps being TRBD1 or TRBD2 (5 bases each). The ends were cut back, 0 bases at V and 6 bases at J, with 7 bases in the middle. The CDR3 has 13 residues. The V gene's germline CDR1 is LNHNV and CDR2 YYDKDF (reference sequence). CDR3 amino acids: CATSRDGADTQYF. The CDR3 nucleotides read TGTGCCACCAGCAGAGACGGGGCGGATACGCAGTATTTT.

V and J are TRBV4-2 and TRBJ2-1, with 13 bases lining up with TRBD2. The trim removed 4 bases at V and 6 bases at J, leaving 3 bases unmatched. The germline V gene encodes CDR1 LGHNA and CDR2 YNFKEQ. The CDR3 length is 15 residues. The CDR3 loop is CASSRGLAGLNEQFF. The CDR3 nucleotides read TGTGCCAGCAGCCGGGGACTAGCGGGGCTCAATGAGCAGTTCTTC.